These T cell receptor beta chains were read from a single sample in a study of CD8+CD57+ T cells in acquired aplastic anemia. TCRdb ran MiXCR on the reads and lists one entry per CDR3 protein. The data hold 150,000 to 200,000 distinct CDR3 sequences, with 48% observed a single time. The source material was sorted CD4+, CD8+, or CD8+CD57+ T cells (not recorded which) from PBMCs. These TCRs come from a human donor with aplastic anemia. CDR3s include the opening cysteine and the closing phenylalanine or tryptophan. Fields, in order: D gene, J gene, V gene, clone size, CDR3 protein, CDR3 DNA. D genes are given only for firm matches. The size entry is marked missing in some rows and otherwise reads once, few, many or a size class.

NA	TRBJ1-5	TRBV19	many	CASATLGERNQPQHF	TGTGCCAGTGCTACACTGGGGGAAAGGAATCAGCCCCAGCATTTT
NA	TRBJ2-7	TRBV7-2	NA	CASSLVAGQTYEQYF	TGTGCCAGCAGCTTAGTGGCGGGGCAAACCTACGAGCAGTACTTC
NA	TRBJ2-5	TRBV19	NA	CASSVLTQETQYF	TGTGCCAGTAGTGTCCTCACCCAAGAGACCCAGTACTTC
TRBD1	TRBJ2-7	TRBV12-3/TRBV12-4	few	CASSGTGTEQYF	TGTGCCAGCAGTGGGACAGGAACCGAGCAGTACTTC
TRBD1	TRBJ2-5	TRBV29-1	once	CSVGAGRGRTETQYF	TGCAGCGTGGGGGCGGGCAGGGGGCGCACAGAGACCCAGTACTTC
NA	TRBJ1-2	TRBV12-3/TRBV12-4	many	CASSKGTYGYTF	TGTGCCAGCAGTAAAGGGACTTATGGCTACACCTTC
TRBD1	TRBJ1-1	TRBV25-1	NA	CASRATGSNTEAFF	TGTGCCAGCAGGGCGACAGGGTCTAACACTGAAGCTTTCTTT
NA	TRBJ2-1	TRBV24-1	NA	CATMDSNEQFF	TGTGCCACCATGGATTCCAATGAGCAGTTCTTC
NA	TRBJ1-2	TRBV7-9	NA	CASSSSGTIDGYTF	TGTGCCAGCAGCTCCTCGGGGACGATTGATGGCTACACCTTC
TRBD1	TRBJ1-6	TRBV5-6	many	CASSHRTGVSPLHF	TGTGCCAGCAGCCATCGGACAGGGGTCTCACCCCTCCACTTT
NA	TRBJ2-3	TRBV7-9	many	CASSATGGDTQYF	TGTGCCAGCAGCGCGACAGGTGGGGATACGCAGTATTTT
NA	TRBJ1-1	TRBV15	NA	CATSRYNTEAFF	TGTGCCACCAGCAGATACAACACTGAAGCTTTCTTT
NA	TRBJ2-1	TRBV5-5	NA	CASSLAVGGSEQFF	TGTGCCAGCAGCTTGGCCGTGGGCGGGTCCGAGCAGTTCTTC
TRBD1	TRBJ2-1	TRBV2	NA	CASQIQPGGEGDEQFF	TGTGCCAGCCAGATCCAGCCAGGGGGAGAGGGCGATGAGCAGTTCTTC
NA	TRBJ2-1	TRBV12-3/TRBV12-4	many	CASSLSRTGNSYNEQFF	TGTGCCAGCAGTCTATCTAGAACCGGGAACTCCTACAATGAGCAGTTCTTC
NA	TRBJ1-2	TRBV5-6	few	CASSLRRAEDYGYTF	TGTGCCAGCAGCTTGAGGAGGGCGGAGGACTATGGCTACACCTTC
TRBD2	TRBJ2-1	TRBV20-1	many	CSATHSGSGKNLYEQFF	TGCAGTGCTACTCATTCGGGTAGCGGGAAGAATTTATATGAGCAGTTCTTC
NA	TRBJ1-5	TRBV20-1	many	CSALLGGAGSNQPQHF	TGCAGTGCTCTCCTCGGGGGGGCAGGGAGCAATCAGCCCCAGCATTTT
NA	TRBJ1-2	TRBV2	NA	CASSDDLLGSLNYGYTF	TGTGCCAGCAGTGATGATCTCCTAGGCTCCCTGAACTATGGCTACACCTTC
TRBD1	TRBJ1-2	TRBV20-1	NA	CSAEKGANYGYTF	TGCAGTGCCGAGAAGGGGGCGAATTATGGCTACACCTTC
NA	TRBJ2-5	TRBV11-1	NA	CASSLARSWKRHETQYF	TGTGCCAGCAGCTTAGCCCGGTCGTGGAAACGACACGAGACCCAGTACTTC
TRBD2	TRBJ2-7	TRBV20-1	NA	CSARDQRTSGYEQYF	TGCAGTGCTAGAGATCAGAGGACTAGCGGCTACGAGCAGTACTTC
NA	TRBJ1-1	TRBV24-1	NA	CATSDLRDTKTGTEAFF	TGTGCCACCAGTGATTTGAGGGACACCAAAACGGGGACTGAAGCTTTCTTT
TRBD1	TRBJ1-6	TRBV20-1	many	CSAPHRGGNSPLHF	TGCAGTGCACCGCACAGGGGAGGTAATTCACCCCTCCACTTT
NA	TRBJ1-3	TRBV19	NA	CASRLGPNPGNTIYF	TGTGCCAGTAGACTCGGACCCAACCCTGGAAACACCATATATTTT